The 30 T cell receptor beta chains below come from one sample, sequenced in a study of T cells in Graves' hyperthyroidism and ophthalmopathy. TCR beta CDR3 region amplification was performed from RNA transcripts. In the first-round RT-PCR of the TCR CDR3, the HTBI primer set was used. TCRdb analysed the multiplex PCR reads with MiXCR anew, one entry per CDR3 protein. The data contain around 290,000 distinct CDR3 sequences, more than 10% of them seen just once; the ten biggest clones take up almost 8%. Sequenced: blood. The source is a woman in her thirties with Graves' hyperthyroidism that later progressed to Graves' ophthalmopathy.

This clonotype was observed at least ten times. The CDR3 nucleotides read TGTGCCATCAGCAAAGCAGGACAGGGGACCAAAAACATTCAGTACTTC. This codes for CAISKAGQGTKNIQYF. The chain joins TRBV10-3 to TRBJ2-4, with TRBD1 identical over 9 bases. Germline V gives CDR1 ENHRY, CDR2 SYGVKD. The CDR3 is 16 residues long. V was pared by 6 bases and J by 2 bases, with 8 bases of the junction left unmatched.

This clonotype was recorded many times. This chain connects TRBV29-1 to TRBJ2-1; no clear D. Germline V gene sequence: CDR1 SQVTM, CDR2 ANQGSEA. V lost 4 bases to trimming and J lost 9 bases, with 7 bases between them. The CDR3 extends over 10 amino acids. CDR3 amino acids: CSVGSAEQFF. The CDR3 DNA is TGCAGCGTTGGGTCCGCTGAGCAGTTCTTC.

This clonotype was observed at least ten times. V is TRBV12-3 or TRBV12-4 and J is TRBJ1-5, with a tentative D call TRBD1 (6 bases). The CDR3 length is 13 residues. V was pared by 5 bases and J by 4 bases, with 9 bases between. CDR3 residues: CASSQGSNQPQHF. The CDR3 DNA sequence: TGTGCCAGCAGTCAGGGGTCGAATCAGCCCCAGCATTTT.

Note on this clonotype: One base away lies a much larger clone, so this may be a sequencing read error. The gene calls are TRBV11-2 and TRBJ2-3, with 11 positions matching TRBD2. V dropped 4 bases and J dropped 1; count of bases not matched to a gene: 4. From germline, CDR1 is SGHAT and CDR2 FQNNGV. CDR3 length: 16 residues. This CDR3 is CASSSALAGGTDTQYF. The CDR3 DNA sequence: TGTGCCAGCAGCTCAGCACTAGCGGGAGGCACAGATACGCAGTATTTT. The whole variable domain, remainder taken from reference TRBV11-2 and TRBJ2-3, is EAGVAQSPRYKIIEKRQSVAFWCNPISGHATLYWYQQILGQGPKLLIQFQNNGVVDDSQLPKDRFSAERLKGVDSTLKIQPAKLEDSAVYLCASSSALAGGTDTQYFGPGTRLTVL.

Worth noting for this clonotype: This may be a read error: a much more frequent sequence differs by one nucleotide. The chain links TRBV15 to TRBJ2-7; TRBD1 matches 7 bases. V was pared by 5 bases and J by 2 bases, with 9 bases of the junction left unmatched. The germline CDR1 and CDR2 sequences are LNHNV and YYDKDF (reference sequence). The CDR3 extends over 15 amino acids. CDR3 sequence reads: CATSVDRDSPYEQYF. The CDR3 DNA reads TGTGCCACCAGCGTCGACCGGGACAGCCCCTACGAGCAGTACTTC.

There are a few counts of this clonotype. The V and J genes are TRBV5-1 and TRBJ1-3; a possible D gene is TRBD1 (5 bases). Germline CDR1 SGHRS, CDR2 YFSETQ. V was pared by 5 bases and J by 4 bases, with 19 bases between. This CDR3 comprises 16 residues. Here the CDR3 DNA reads TGCGCCAGCAGGTCGACTACAGGTCCGGGGGGAAACACCATATATTTT. Translation gives CASRSTTGPGGNTIYF.

This clonotype was seen repeatedly, ten times or more. V usage is TRBV27 and J usage is TRBJ2-7, with 9 bases aligning to TRBD2. The J segment lost 7 bases and the V segment lost 6 bases, leaving 13 bases of the junction unmatched. CDR1 and CDR2 from the germline V gene are MNHEY and SMNVEV (reference sequence). The CDR3 spans 15 residues. In DNA, the CDR3 is TGTGCCAGCAGACCGTTAGCGGGAGTGCCCGGGGAGCAGTACTTC. Protein product: CASRPLAGVPGEQYF.

This clonotype was picked up a small number of times. This sequence joins TRBV6-1 and TRBJ2-1, with 11 positions matching TRBD2. The CDR3 covers 15 residues. Trimming removed 7 bases from V and 5 bases from J; junction bases left unmatched: 7. CDR1 MNHNS and CDR2 SASEGT come from the germline V gene. The CDR3 DNA follows: TGTGCCAGCATCCGGGGGACTAGCGGAGACAATGAGCAGTTCTTC. As protein: CASIRGTSGDNEQFF.

In this sample, this clonotype turned up many times. The rearrangement uses TRBV29-1 and TRBJ2-3; D is possibly TRBD2 (6 bases). V shed 0 bases and J shed 4 bases, with 17 bases lying between them. CDR1 and CDR2 from the germline V gene are SQVTM and ANQGSEA. The CDR3 length is 16 residues. CDR3 DNA: TGCAGCGTTGAAGATTTCCCGGGAGAAACTGCAGATACGCAGTATTTT. Its protein product is CSVEDFPGETADTQYF.

The chain joins TRBV3-1 to TRBJ1-5; the D is unclear. The ends were cut back, 0 bases at V and 6 bases at J, with 6 bases in the middle. From germline, CDR1 is LGHDT and CDR2 YNNKEL (reference sequence). The CDR3 totals 13 residues. The CDR3 nucleotides are TGTGCCAGCAGCCAAGATGTGGTTCAGCCCCAGCATTTT. Amino acids: CASSQDVVQPQHF.

This clonotype was counted many times. V usage is TRBV28 and J usage is TRBJ2-7; 8 bases are a match to TRBD1. Germline V CDR1 and CDR2: MDHEN, SYDVKM. J lost 0 bases, V lost 5 bases, and 3 bases had no gene match. The CDR3 loop spans 14 amino acids. CDR3 region: CASSLGQGSYEQYF. The CDR3 DNA reads TGTGCCAGCAGTCTTGGACAGGGCTCCTACGAGCAGTACTTC.

On this clonotype: This sequence may be a read error, since a much larger clone differs from it by one base. The chain joins TRBV27 to TRBJ2-7; TRBD1 matches at 7 bases. The last part of the DNA fits TRBJ2-1 better; the J call may be wrong. The CDR3 contains 14 residues. Per germline, CDR1 MNHEY and CDR2 SMNVEV (reference sequence). This CDR3 reads CASSPRDSAYEQFF. CDR3 sequence (DNA): TGTGCCAGCAGTCCTCGGGACAGTGCCTACGAGCAGTTCTTC.

This clonotype occurred many times. This rearrangement joins TRBV12-3 or TRBV12-4 to TRBJ2-3; D perhaps matches TRBD2 (6 bases). The CDR3 runs 14 residues. Trimming stripped 3 bases from V and 4 bases from J, with 11 bases between. CDR3 sequence: CASSFSGEPDTQYF. The CDR3, as DNA: TGTGCCAGCAGTTTTTCGGGGGAGCCAGATACGCAGTATTTT.

This clonotype has a count of ten or more. The chain couples TRBV4-2 to TRBJ1-5; D possibly corresponds to TRBD1 (5 bases). The CDR3 loop spans 17 amino acids. Deletions cut 2 bases from V and 2 bases from J, with 16 bases between. CDR1 and CDR2 (germline): LGHNA, YNFKEQ. CDR3 nucleotide sequence: TGTGCCAGCAGCCAAAATTTGGGCCAGGGAGGCAATCAGCCCCAGCATTTT. This codes for CASSQNLGQGGNQPQHF.

This clonotype was recorded many times. This chain connects TRBV30 to TRBJ2-7; D may be TRBD1 or TRBD2 (6 bases each). This CDR3 contains 12 residues. V was clipped by 5 bases and J by 6 bases, with 14 bases between them. Per the germline V gene, CDR1 is GTSNPN and CDR2 is SVGIG (reference sequence). Here the CDR3 reads CAWDEQGGEQYF. The CDR3 region has the DNA TGTGCCTGGGACGAACAGGGAGGCGAGCAGTACTTC.

A remark on this clonotype: Because the CDR3 is missing its conserved closing phenylalanine or tryptophan, this is likely a read error. The rearrangement uses TRBV12-3 or TRBV12-4 and TRBJ2-7; 9 bases are a match to TRBD2. The CDR3 loop spans 12 amino acids. J lost 2 bases, V lost 8 bases, and 1 base had no gene match. The DNA for the CDR3 is TGTGCCAGCGGCGGGGGGGCCTACGAGCAGTACTCC. Translation: CASGGGAYEQYS.

As to this clonotype: At one end the junction does not follow the germline gene, possibly because of a read error. The gene calls are TRBV5-1 and TRBJ1-1, with D perhaps TRBD1 (6 bases). The CDR3 runs to 13 residues. The germline V gene has CDR1 SGHRS and CDR2 YFSETQ. The CDR3 DNA reads TGCGCCAGCAGCTTGGGACGGGACACTGAAGCTATCTTT. Its protein product is CASSLGRDTEAIF.

This clonotype was detected a few times. The chain joins TRBV9 to TRBJ2-5; 8 nucleotides agree with TRBD2. The V and J ends lost 3 bases and 7 bases, in that order; junction bases with no gene match: 8. The CDR3 contains 14 residues. Germline-derived CDR1 and CDR2 are SGDLS and YYNGEE. CDR3 region: CASSAAGTSRTQYF. The CDR3 DNA sequence: TGTGCCAGCAGCGCGGCCGGGACTAGTCGGACCCAGTACTTC.

This clonotype has a count of ten or more. The chain has TRBV6-1 and TRBJ1-5; 9 nucleotides agree with TRBD1. This CDR3 is 16 amino acids long. CDR1 is MNHNS, CDR2 SASEGT, per germline. Unmatched junction bases numbered 5, after V lost 5 bases and J lost 0 bases. The CDR3 nucleotides are TGTGCCAGCAGTATGGGACAGGGAGGTAGCAATCAGCCCCAGCATTTT. Its translation: CASSMGQGGSNQPQHF.

This clonotype was recorded many times. The J gene is TRBJ2-7, the V gene TRBV7-9, with 10 bases lining up with TRBD2. Germline assignment: CDR1 SEHNR and CDR2 FQNEAQ (reference sequence). V lost 0 bases, J lost 4 bases, and 6 bases stayed unmatched. This CDR3 region has 16 residues. The CDR3 spells CASSLAASGSKYEQYF. Written as DNA, the CDR3 is TGTGCCAGCAGCTTAGCGGCTAGCGGGAGCAAATACGAGCAGTACTTC.

This clonotype was observed a handful of times. CDR3 amino acids: CASSGGLGGNEQFF. DNA of the CDR3: TGTGCCAGCAGTGGCGGACTAGGCGGCAATGAGCAGTTCTTC. The chain has TRBV6-1 and TRBJ2-1; TRBD2 matches 7 bases. The CDR3 is made up of 14 amino acids. The germline gives CDR1 MNHNS, CDR2 SASEGT. The ends lost 4 bases at V and 6 bases at J; junction bases unmatched: 6.

This clonotype was seen ten or more times. The rearrangement joins TRBV20-1 to TRBJ2-7; the D gene is possibly TRBD1 (5 bases). The germline gives CDR1 DFQATT, CDR2 SNEGSKA (reference sequence). The V end was cut by 6 bases, the J end by 0 bases, with 15 bases between. The CDR3 is 14 amino acids. The CDR3 DNA reads as TGCAGTGCCCGCAGGGCAATGAGCTCCTACGAGCAGTACTTC. Residues: CSARRAMSSYEQYF.

This clonotype appeared many times. This rearrangement joins TRBV6-1 to TRBJ2-7, with 9 bases fitting TRBD2. The V and J ends lost 0 bases and 7 bases, in that order; junction bases with no gene match: 7. CDR1 and CDR2 (germline): MNHNS, SASEGT. The CDR3 runs 15 residues. The CDR3 here is CASSEALAGMEEQYF. DNA of the CDR3: TGTGCCAGCAGTGAAGCCCTAGCGGGGATGGAAGAGCAGTACTTC.

This clonotype was detected many times. The V and J genes are TRBV30 and TRBJ1-2; D is perhaps TRBD1 (5 bases). V lost 4 bases to trimming and J lost 5 bases, with 17 bases between them. Germline CDR1 GTSNPN, CDR2 SVGIG (reference sequence). This CDR3 is built from 14 residues. The DNA for the CDR3 is TGTGCCTGGATGTTTCCCGGCAGGGCTTATGGCTACACCTTC. Translated: CAWMFPGRAYGYTF.

This clonotype has ten or more counts. The chain recombines TRBV12-3 or TRBV12-4 with TRBJ2-5; D call uncertain. The CDR3 spans 14 residues. V was shortened by 5 bases and J by 5 bases, with 15 bases between the two germline ends. CDR3 nucleotides: TGTGCCAGCAGTCCAGGAAATAGTTTGGAGACCCAGTACTTC. This gives the protein CASSPGNSLETQYF.

The table lists this clonotype with many counts. V usage is TRBV4-2 and J usage is TRBJ2-3; 12 nucleotides match TRBD2. CDR1 and CDR2 (germline): LGHNA, YNFKEQ. There are 16 residues in the CDR3. Trimming removed 1 base from V and 4 bases from J; junction bases left unmatched: 3. The CDR3 reads CASSQATSGSSDTQYF. The CDR3 nucleotides read TGTGCCAGCAGCCAAGCGACTAGCGGGAGTTCAGATACGCAGTATTTT.

The chain carries TRBV7-2 and TRBJ2-6, with 9 bases that match TRBD1. Per germline, CDR1 SGHTA and CDR2 FQGNSA. The CDR3 spans 17 residues. J was trimmed by 4 bases and V by 5 bases; bases with no gene match: 9. This CDR3 is CASSPTGGVSGANVLTF. DNA of the CDR3: TGTGCCAGCAGCCCGACAGGGGGGGTGTCAGGGGCCAACGTCCTGACTTTC.

This clonotype has at least ten counts. The rearrangement uses TRBV6-1 and TRBJ2-7; 11 bases match TRBD2. Per the germline V gene, CDR1 is MNHNS and CDR2 is SASEGT. V was pared by 5 bases and J by 6 bases, with 9 bases of the junction left unmatched. The CDR3 runs 15 residues. CDR3 loop: CASSSLAGGPPEQYF. The DNA for the CDR3 is TGTGCCAGCAGTTCCTTAGCGGGAGGGCCCCCCGAGCAGTACTTC.

This clonotype was counted at least ten times. V gene TRBV27 combines with J gene TRBJ1-6; D unresolved. Germline V gene lookup returns CDR1 MNHEY and CDR2 SMNVEV (reference sequence). V was shortened by 6 bases and J by 4 bases, with 13 bases between the two germline ends. This CDR3 comprises 15 residues. The CDR3 is CASRPRSDYNSPLHF. The CDR3 region has the DNA TGTGCCAGCAGACCCAGATCGGATTATAATTCACCCCTCCACTTT.

This clonotype showed up many times. The V gene is TRBV25-1, the J gene TRBJ2-2; maybe TRBD1 (5 bases). Per the germline V gene, CDR1 is MGHDK and CDR2 is SYGVNS. Trimming left V 3 bases short and J 4 bases short, with 12 bases between. This CDR3 is built from 15 residues. The CDR3 DNA is TGTGCCAGCAGTGATTCCAACAGGCCCACCGGGGAGCTGTTTTTT. Protein sequence: CASSDSNRPTGELFF.